The clone carrying this T cell receptor (beta chain) was detected a few times. RNA extraction was followed by reverse transcription into cDNA, which acted as the sequencing template. Some clones are missing from TCRdb's copy, which holds only in-frame ones; the method was immunoSEQ multiplex PCR. The data contain 180,000 or so clones, less than 75% of them seen just once; the ten biggest clones take up about 10%. Punch biopsies of lesional scalp, plus peripheral blood, were taken from alopecia areata patients. Using a FACSAria, the CD4+ and CD8+ T cells were sorted from the PBMCs. The entry originates in a study of CD8+ T cells in alopecia areata. This CDR3 region has 20 residues. V shed 7 bases and J 4 bases; nucleotides not matched to a gene: 23.

The source of this sequence is a human donor with alopecia areata. The sample in question was CD8+ T cells sorted from blood, obtained at week 0. The chain links TRBV23-1 to TRBJ1-1, with 11 bases that match TRBD1. TRBV23-1 is designated an ORF whose function remains uncertain. CDR3 region: CASTKPSPLDRGRVSTEAFF. The CDR3 DNA follows: TGCGCCAGCACCAAGCCCTCCCCACTGGACAGGGGGCGGGTGAGCACTGAAGCTTTCTTT.